The 3 T cell receptor beta chains given below trace back to one sample, sequenced in a study of metastatic and nonmetastatic thyroid tumors. TCRdb recomputed clones from the PCR reads via MiXCR. The sample shows tens of thousands of clones, less than 45% of them seen only once. Not a single patient had been given any form of treatment at any point before undergoing thyroid surgery. The sequencing sample was made of blood. The origin of the receptors is a male donor with papillary thyroid cancer or a benign thyroid nodule (not recorded which). Some clones in this sample may be carry-over from other donors' samples.

The chain combines TRBV6-1 with TRBJ2-5, with TRBD2 matching over 15 bases. The CDR3 totals 19 residues. The V and J ends lost 1 base and 5 bases, in that order; junction bases with no gene match: 11. Per the germline V gene, CDR1 is MNHNS and CDR2 is SASEGT. In DNA form, the CDR3 reads TGTGCCAGCAGTGAAGGGGGATGGGGACTAGCGGGAGGAGGGGAGACCCAGTACTTC. Translating it yields CASSEGGWGLAGGGETQYF.

The chain links TRBV27 to TRBJ2-4, with a tentative D call TRBD2 (5 bases). V gave up 6 bases and J gave up 3 bases, with 21 bases separating them. The CDR3 covers 17 residues. Looked up from germline, CDR1 is MNHEY and CDR2 is SMNVEV (reference sequence). CDR3: CASRCTYSVRGKNIQYF. The CDR3 nucleotides are TGTGCCAGCAGATGTACGTACTCAGTCCGGGGCAAAAACATTCAGTACTTC.

This clone was counted between two and nine times. This rearrangement joins TRBV6-1 to TRBJ2-7, with D possibly TRBD2 on 7 matching bases. V was pared by 4 bases and J by 1 base, with 17 bases between. The CDR3 sequence is 16 residues long. The germline CDR1 and CDR2 sequences are MNHNS and SASEGT. CDR3 residues: CASSATGRGGSYEQYF. The CDR3 DNA reads TGTGCCAGCAGTGCTACTGGGAGGGGGGGGTCCTACGAGCAGTACTTC.